This is a list of T cell receptor beta chains from one sample in a study of PD-L1 blockade in urothelial cancer. Produced via immunoSEQ multiplex PCR; TCRdb's table is partial and in-frame only. The sample has about 130,000 clones, about 82% seen once. The source material was PBMCs, sampled around atezolizumab (anti-PD-L1) treatment. The receptor set was obtained from a man aged 50 to 59 with urothelial cancer. Both conserved end residues are part of each CDR3. Fields, in order: V gene, clone size, D gene, J gene, CDR3 DNA, CDR3 protein. D genes are given only for firm matches. Not all rows give a size; the values are once, few, many and, for expanded clones, a class.

>TRBV28|NA|TRBD1|TRBJ1-4
TGTGCCAGCAGTTCTATTCCTGGACAGGGAACTAATGAAAAACTGTTTTTT
CASSSIPGQGTNEKLFF
>TRBV10-3|NA|NA|TRBJ1-4
TGTGCCACACGTACGGATGAAAAACTGTTTTTT
CATRTDEKLFF
>TRBV11-1|NA|TRBD2|TRBJ2-5
TGTGCCAGCAGCTTAACGACTAGCCCCCAAGAGACCCAGTACTTC
CASSLTTSPQETQYF
>TRBV18|NA|TRBD1|TRBJ1-5
TGTGCCAGCTCCGAGGGACAGGACAGCAATCAGCCCCAGCATTTT
CASSEGQDSNQPQHF
>TRBV10-1|once|NA|TRBJ2-3
TGCGCCAGCAGTGAGTCAGTAGCCGATACGCAGTATTTT
CASSESVADTQYF
>TRBV11-3|NA|NA|TRBJ1-1
TGTGCCAGCAGCTTAGAACTAAACACTGAAGCTTTCTTT
CASSLELNTEAFF
>TRBV30|once|TRBD1|TRBJ2-7
TGTGCCTGGACCCCTCCCGGGACAGTGGGCGAGCAGTACTTC
CAWTPPGTVGEQYF
>TRBV7-3|NA|NA|TRBJ2-3
TGTGCCAGCAGCTTAGAGGGAGTTGATACGCAGTATTTT
CASSLEGVDTQYF
>TRBV6-5|NA|TRBD2|TRBJ2-7
TGTGCCAGCAGTTACTCGACGAGCGGGGCCCCCTACGAGCAGTACTTC
CASSYSTSGAPYEQYF
>TRBV6-5|many|NA|TRBJ2-7
TGTGCCAGCAGTCCCAAAGGCGGGTCCTACGAGCAGTACTTC
CASSPKGGSYEQYF
>TRBV30|NA|NA|TRBJ1-2
TGTGCCTGGAGCCGCGACTATTCTGCTGGATCTAACTATGGCTACACCTTC
CAWSRDYSAGSNYGYTF
>TRBV30|once|TRBD1|TRBJ2-1
TGTGCCTGGGACAGGGGGGTTTTTAATGAGCAGTTCTTC
CAWDRGVFNEQFF
>TRBV13|NA|TRBD1|TRBJ1-6
TGTGCCAGCAGCTCTGGACAGGGCTATAATTCACCCCTCCACTTT
CASSSGQGYNSPLHF
>TRBV7-8|NA|TRBD1|TRBJ1-6
TGTGCCAGCAGATTAAAGGTTGCAGGGGGCGAGTCACCCCTCCACTTT
CASRLKVAGGESPLHF
>TRBV28|NA|TRBD1|TRBJ2-6
TGTGCCAGCAGTGCCTACAGGGGGCGAACTTATTCCTCTGGGGCCAACGTCCTGACTTTC
CASSAYRGRTYSSGANVLTF
>TRBV6-1|NA|NA|TRBJ1-5
TGTGCCAGCAGTGCCGGGACTCCTGGGTTCCCCCAGCATTTT
CASSAGTPGFPQHF
>TRBV5-1|NA|TRBD1|TRBJ1-4
TGCGCCAGCAGCACCGGGACAGGGGATGAAAAACTGTTTTTT
CASSTGTGDEKLFF
>TRBV6-6|NA|NA|TRBJ1-6
TGTGCCAGCAGGACGGACACCAATAATTCACCCCTCCACTTT
CASRTDTNNSPLHF
>TRBV5-1|NA|NA|TRBJ2-1
TGCGCCAGCAGGCTAGCGAGTGGGAATGAGCAGTTCTTC
CASRLASGNEQFF
>TRBV7-9|NA|TRBD1|TRBJ2-5
TGTGCCAGCAGCTTAGGAAGGACAGGACAAGAGACCCAGTACTTC
CASSLGRTGQETQYF
>TRBV28|once|TRBD1|TRBJ1-2
TGTGCCAGCAGCCTGGGGACCGGGACAGGGGGAATGGGCTACACCTTC
CASSLGTGTGGMGYTF
>TRBV7-9|NA|NA|TRBJ2-1
TGTGCCAGCAGCTTATCCGAGGACAATGAGCAGTTCTTC
CASSLSEDNEQFF
>TRBV28|NA|NA|TRBJ2-7
TGTGCCAGCAGCCTGATGATGAGGGAGCAGTACTTC
CASSLMMREQYF
>TRBV5-1|NA|NA|TRBJ1-2
TGCGCCAGCAGCTTGGATGCGGGAATCGGCTACACCTTC
CASSLDAGIGYTF
>TRBV5-5|NA|TRBD2|TRBJ2-7
TGTGCCAGCAGCTTGACTAGCGGTGGCTACGAGCAGTACTTC
CASSLTSGGYEQYF
>TRBV5-4|NA|TRBD1|TRBJ2-7
TGTGCCAGCAGCGGCCAGGGGGCTTCCTACGAGCAGTACTTC
CASSGQGASYEQYF
>TRBV6-1|once|TRBD1|TRBJ2-7
TGTGCCAGCAGTGAATCCGTGGCAGGGGGCAACGCCGAGCAGTACTTC
CASSESVAGGNAEQYF
>TRBV28|NA|NA|TRBJ1-1
TGTGCCAGCACCCCGTCAGAGAACACTGAAGCTTTCTTT
CASTPSENTEAFF
>TRBV2|NA|NA|TRBJ2-1
TGTGCCAGCACCTGGGAGGCTAATCAGCAGTTCTTC
CASTWEANQQFF
>TRBV11-2|NA|TRBD2|TRBJ2-3
TGTGCCAGCAGCTTAGCTATTTCTAGCGGGAGGGCAGATACGCAGTATTTT
CASSLAISSGRADTQYF
>TRBV2|NA|NA|TRBJ2-7
TGTGCCAGCAGTACCCAGGGGCTGTACGAGCAGTACTTC
CASSTQGLYEQYF
>TRBV19|NA|TRBD1|TRBJ1-2
TGTGCCAATAGTTCCTCGGGACAGGGGATGGGTGGCTACACCTTC
CANSSSGQGMGGYTF
>TRBV27|NA|TRBD1|TRBJ2-3
TGTGCCAGCAGACGGACAGGGGAAGGCACAGATACGCAGTATTTT
CASRRTGEGTDTQYF
>TRBV7-9|NA|TRBD2|TRBJ2-1
TGTGCCAGCAGCTTGCGGGAGGGCTATTACAATGAGCAGTTCTTC
CASSLREGYYNEQFF
>TRBV18|once|NA|TRBJ2-7
TGTGCCAGCTCAGGGGGACAAGACTACGAGCAGTACTTC
CASSGGQDYEQYF
>TRBV7-2|NA|TRBD2|TRBJ2-1
TGTGCCAGCAGCTTAGTAGCGGGAGCCCTTAATGAGCAGTTCTTC
CASSLVAGALNEQFF
>TRBV9|NA|NA|TRBJ2-7
TGTGCCAGCAGCGTAAGGGGTGCCGACGAGCAGTACTTC
CASSVRGADEQYF
>TRBV29-1|NA|TRBD1|TRBJ2-2
TGCAGCGTCCGGACAGGGTGGGCCGGGGAGCTGTTTTTT
CSVRTGWAGELFF
>TRBV25-1|NA|TRBD1|TRBJ2-3
TGTGCCAGCAGTGAAGGACAGGGGGAAGCAGATACGCAGTATTTT
CASSEGQGEADTQYF
>TRBV6-5|NA|NA|TRBJ1-6
TGTGCCAGCAGTAATCGCGGGCGTATCAATTCACCCCTCCACTTT
CASSNRGRINSPLHF
>TRBV11-2|NA|NA|TRBJ2-7
TGTGCCAGCAGCTTAGATGGGCTAGCGCCAAGCTCCTACGAGCAGTACTTC
CASSLDGLAPSSYEQYF
>TRBV19|NA|NA|TRBJ2-3
TGTGCCAGTAGTATAGGTAGGGAGGATACGCAGTATTTT
CASSIGREDTQYF
>TRBV30|NA|TRBD2|TRBJ2-1
TGTGCCTGGAGTCCGGGACTAGCGGGAGTTCAGTTCTTC
CAWSPGLAGVQFF
>TRBV9|NA|NA|TRBJ2-3
TGTGCCAGCAGCCCTCGGACTGGCAGCACAGATACGCAGTATTTT
CASSPRTGSTDTQYF
>TRBV9|few|NA|TRBJ2-7
TGTGCCAGCAGCGCCCACACAGGCACCGAGCAGTACTTC
CASSAHTGTEQYF
>TRBV11-3|NA|TRBD2|TRBJ2-1
TGTGCCAGCAGCTTACGCGGAAGCGGGGGGAATGAGCAGTTCTTC
CASSLRGSGGNEQFF
>TRBV28|NA|NA|TRBJ2-2
TGTGCCAGCAGTTTATGGGGGAGGAACACCGGGGAGCTGTTTTTT
CASSLWGRNTGELFF
>TRBV18|NA|NA|TRBJ1-1
TGTGCCAGCTCACCCCGGGAGGTCGGTAACACTGAAGCTTTCTTT
CASSPREVGNTEAFF